The present TCR beta chain was sequenced within a study of T cell repertoires in cytomegalovirus infection. Study overall: Recently described HLA-C-restricted plus well-studied HLA-B-restricted CMV epitopes were used. An indication of both CMV infection and matching HLA type came from public TCR beta signatures. General study findings and limits: Clonotypes of TCR beta that were HLA-C-restricted and CMV-specific dominated the ex vivo response.

Germline V gene sequence: CDR1 MGHRA, CDR2 YSYEKL. The ends were cut back, 0 bases at V and 0 bases at J, with 11 bases in the middle. The CDR3 covers 17 residues. Each CDR3 protein gets one entry after TCRdb re-called the reads with MiXCR. Here the sample spans around 430,000 distinct CDR3 sequences, 42% being singletons. Concerning this clonotype itself: Its antigen remains unknown.

The chain has TRBV4-1 and TRBJ2-2; D unclear. The sequence was collected from a human donor in good health (CMV status not recorded). Some clones in this sample may be carry-over from other donors' samples. The specimen comprised cultured PBMCs, sampled from culture after CMV antigen stimulation. Here the CDR3 reads CASSQDLSFANTGELFF. The CDR3 bases are TGCGCCAGCAGCCAAGATCTTTCGTTCGCGAACACCGGGGAGCTGTTTTTT.